This is a list of T cell receptor beta chains from one sample in a study of T cell repertoires in cytomegalovirus infection. Using its own MiXCR run on the reads, TCRdb lists one record per CDR3 protein. The sample has 350,000 to 550,000 distinct CDR3 sequences, approximately 31% seen once. Sequencing used PBMCs. The receptors stem from a human donor in good health (CMV status not recorded). Some clones in this sample may be carry-over from other donors' samples. Both conserved end residues are part of each CDR3. The D gene is left open where the match is weak. Clone size is not always given. Where it is, it says once, few, many or a class for expanded clones.

TRBV2	TRBD1	TRBJ1-2	-	CASNRQGPNYGYTF	TGTGCCAGCAATCGACAGGGCCCTAACTATGGCTACACCTTC
TRBV25-1	-	TRBJ1-6	-	CASSEKWASPLHF	TGTGCCAGCAGTGAAAAGTGGGCTTCACCCCTCCACTTT
TRBV29-1	TRBD1	TRBJ2-5	-	CSVVGIGTGGGGQQETQYF	TGCAGCGTTGTAGGTATCGGGACAGGGGGTGGTGGTCAACAAGAGACCCAGTACTTC
TRBV5-1	-	TRBJ1-2	few	CASSLDRANYGYTF	TGCGCCAGCAGCTTGGACAGAGCTAACTATGGCTACACCTTC
TRBV6-8	TRBD2	TRBJ2-1	-	CASSPGGGARSYNEQFF	TGTGCCAGCAGTCCTGGCGGGGGGGCCCGGTCCTACAATGAGCAGTTCTTC
TRBV19	-	TRBJ1-5	once	CASSMGGVSNQPQHF	TGTGCCAGTAGTATGGGGGGTGTTAGCAATCAGCCCCAGCATTTT
TRBV5-1	-	TRBJ1-1	-	CASSLGRQSMNTEAFF	TGCGCCAGCAGCTTGGGGCGGCAGAGTATGAACACTGAAGCTTTCTTT
TRBV6-4	-	TRBJ1-1	-	CASSDGTEAFF	TGTGCCAGCAGTGATGGTACTGAAGCTTTCTTT
TRBV23-1	-	TRBJ2-1	-	CACRRWGFNEQFF	TGCGCCTGCCGGCGTTGGGGTTTCAATGAGCAGTTCTTC
TRBV24-1	TRBD1	TRBJ2-5	few	CATSDSGSSGQVRYF	TGTGCCACCAGTGATTCGGGCTCGAGCGGACAGGTCAGGTACTTC
TRBV7-9	TRBD2	TRBJ2-1	many	CASSPSGGATDEQFF	TGTGCCAGCAGCCCTAGCGGGGGGGCCACCGATGAGCAGTTCTTC
TRBV7-7	TRBD2	TRBJ2-5	many	CATTSGGGETQYF	TGTGCTACCACTAGCGGGGGGGGCGAGACCCAGTACTTC
TRBV24-1	TRBD1	TRBJ1-2	once	CATSDPQGGYGYTF	TGTGCCACCAGTGACCCACAGGGGGGCTATGGCTACACCTTC
TRBV28	-	TRBJ1-5	many	CASRPPGAQGGQPQHF	TGTGCCAGCAGACCGCCGGGGGCTCAAGGGGGTCAGCCCCAGCATTTT
TRBV19	-	TRBJ1-2	many	CASSMVDQGNYGYTF	TGTGCCAGTAGTATGGTCGATCAGGGGAACTATGGCTACACCTTC
TRBV6-1	-	TRBJ1-2	many	CASSEGRYYGYTF	TGTGCCAGCAGTGAAGGGCGGTACTATGGCTACACCTTC
TRBV2	TRBD2	TRBJ2-3	-	CASREGLAGSPSTDTQYF	TGTGCCAGCAGGGAAGGACTAGCGGGGAGCCCTAGCACAGATACGCAGTATTTT
TRBV7-2	TRBD2	TRBJ2-4	-	CASSLGEGGGGVGNIQYF	TGTGCGAGCAGCTTAGGAGAGGGGGGCGGGGGGGTGGGGAACATTCAGTACTTC
TRBV5-1	TRBD2	TRBJ2-1	few	CASSSRVAGGRDEQFF	TGCGCCAGCAGCTCACGGGTAGCGGGGGGAAGGGATGAGCAGTTCTTC
TRBV7-2	TRBD2	TRBJ2-3	many	CASSRGGEDTQYF	TGTGCCAGCAGCCGCGGGGGGGAGGATACGCAGTATTTT